This TCR beta chain appears in the sequencing data of a study of human T cells and chemical hapten exposure. Trimming pared 4 bases from V and 1 base from J, leaving 13 bases between. Looked up from germline, CDR1 is SEHNR and CDR2 is FQNEAQ (reference sequence). This CDR3 is 15 amino acids long. This clonotype was seen ten or more times. Its antigen is unknown. The time point here: patch test 1, 2 weeks after DPC sensitization. Noted treatment: therapeutic diphenylcyclopropenone sensitization with weekly scalp DPC. People who gave samples had alopecia, were 18 to 70 years old, and were suitable for DPC. TCRdb passed the RACE reads through MiXCR, listing each CDR3 protein once. The table shows roughly 180,000 distinct CDR3 sequences, with roughly 15% occurring only once. Study results and caveats: Alopecia affected the donors, so their immune response may differ from healthy people's.

The sequence came from a woman aged 25 to 39 with alopecia areata. Some clones in this sample may be carry-over from other donors' samples. The chain employs TRBV7-9 and TRBJ1-1; D unresolved. Sequences were derived from whole blood, sampled in connection with sensitization to the hapten diphenylcyclopropenone (DPC). This chain's CDR3 is CASSSHPLGNTEAFF. The CDR3 DNA sequence: TGTGCCAGCAGCTCCCATCCCCTAGGGAACACTGAAGCTTTCTTT.